This entry features one T cell receptor beta chain sequence. Assay used: immunoSEQ multiplex PCR; TCRdb lists only in-frame clones, some missing. This repertoire shows around 100,000 clones, more than 70% found once; its top ten account for 3.5%. This sample was taken from a study of blood T cell repertoires in COVID-19. The receptor comes from a woman in her sixties or seventies with acute or convalescent COVID-19. Sequenced input: peripheral blood.

The CDR3 loop is CASSRDNYQETQYF. In DNA, the CDR3 is TGCGCCAGCAGCCGGGACAACTACCAAGAGACCCAGTACTTC. The chain employs TRBV5-1 and TRBJ2-5, with D possibly matching TRBD1 (6 bases). Germline V gene lookup returns CDR1 SGHRS and CDR2 YFSETQ. The CDR3 sequence is 14 residues long. Deletions cut 4 bases from V and 0 bases from J, with 10 bases between.